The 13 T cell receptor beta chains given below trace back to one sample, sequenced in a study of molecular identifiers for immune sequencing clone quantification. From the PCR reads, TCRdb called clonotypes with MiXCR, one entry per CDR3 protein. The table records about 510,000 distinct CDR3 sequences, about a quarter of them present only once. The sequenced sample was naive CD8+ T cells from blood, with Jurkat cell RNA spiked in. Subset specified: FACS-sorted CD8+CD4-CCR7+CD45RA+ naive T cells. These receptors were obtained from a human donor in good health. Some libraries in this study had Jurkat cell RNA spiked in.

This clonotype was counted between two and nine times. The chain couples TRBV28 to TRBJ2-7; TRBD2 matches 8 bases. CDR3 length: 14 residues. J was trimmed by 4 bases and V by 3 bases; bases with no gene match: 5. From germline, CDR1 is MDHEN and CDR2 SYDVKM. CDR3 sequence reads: CASSFTGLAYEQYF. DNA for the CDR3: TGTGCCAGCAGTTTCACCGGACTAGCATACGAGCAGTACTTC.

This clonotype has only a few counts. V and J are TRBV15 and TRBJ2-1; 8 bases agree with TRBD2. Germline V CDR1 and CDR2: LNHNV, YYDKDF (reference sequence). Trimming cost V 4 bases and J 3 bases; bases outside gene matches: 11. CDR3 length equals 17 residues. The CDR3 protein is CATSTLKLAEFYNEQFF. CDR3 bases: TGTGCCACCAGCACCTTAAAACTAGCGGAGTTCTACAATGAGCAGTTCTTC.

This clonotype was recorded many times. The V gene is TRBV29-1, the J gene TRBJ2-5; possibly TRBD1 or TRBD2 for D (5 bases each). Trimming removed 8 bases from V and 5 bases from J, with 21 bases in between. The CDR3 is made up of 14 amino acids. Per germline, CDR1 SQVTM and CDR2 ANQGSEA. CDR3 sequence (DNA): TGCAGCAGCAAGCCGGGACCGAAGGTGGAGACCCAGTACTTC. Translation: CSSKPGPKVETQYF.

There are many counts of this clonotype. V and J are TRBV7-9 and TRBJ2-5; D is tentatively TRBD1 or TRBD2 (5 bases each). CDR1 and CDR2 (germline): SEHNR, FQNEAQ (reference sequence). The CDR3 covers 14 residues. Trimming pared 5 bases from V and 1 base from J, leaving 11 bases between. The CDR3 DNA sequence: TGTGCCAGCAGCCATGGGACGGCCCAAGAGACCCAGTACTTC. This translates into CASSHGTAQETQYF.

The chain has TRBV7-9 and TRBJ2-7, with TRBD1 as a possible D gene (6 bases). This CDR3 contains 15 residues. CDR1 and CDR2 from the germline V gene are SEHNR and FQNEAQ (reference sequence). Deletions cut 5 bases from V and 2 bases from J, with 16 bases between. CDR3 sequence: CASSPPGHTPYEQYF. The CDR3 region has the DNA TGTGCCAGCAGCCCACCGGGACACACCCCCTACGAGCAGTACTTC.

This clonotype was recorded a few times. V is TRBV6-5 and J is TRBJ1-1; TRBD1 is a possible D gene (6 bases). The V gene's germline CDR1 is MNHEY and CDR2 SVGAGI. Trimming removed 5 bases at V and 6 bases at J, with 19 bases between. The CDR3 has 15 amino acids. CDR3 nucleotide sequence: TGTGCCAGCAGTCCCTTATTCAGGGGTAGCGCTGAAGCTTTCTTT. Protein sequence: CASSPLFRGSAEAFF.

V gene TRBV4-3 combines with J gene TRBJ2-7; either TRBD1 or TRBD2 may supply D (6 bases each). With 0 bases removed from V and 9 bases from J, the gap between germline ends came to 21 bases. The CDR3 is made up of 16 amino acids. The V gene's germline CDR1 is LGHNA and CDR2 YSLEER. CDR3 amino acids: CASSQDLAGGLVGQYF. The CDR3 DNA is TGCGCCAGCAGCCAAGATCTGGCCGGGGGCTTGGTGGGGCAGTACTTC.

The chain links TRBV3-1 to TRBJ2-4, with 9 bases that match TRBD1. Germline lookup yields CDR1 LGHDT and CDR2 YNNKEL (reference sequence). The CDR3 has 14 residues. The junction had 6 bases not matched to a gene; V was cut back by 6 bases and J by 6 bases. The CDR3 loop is CASSLDRGRNIQYF. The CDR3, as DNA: TGTGCCAGCAGTCTAGACAGGGGGAGAAACATTCAGTACTTC. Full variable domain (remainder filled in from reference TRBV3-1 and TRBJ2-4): DTAVSQTPKYLVTQMGNDKSIKCEQNLGHDTMYWYKQDSKKFLKIMFSYNNKELIINETVPNRFSPKSPDKAHLNLHINSLELGDSAVYFCASSLDRGRNIQYFGAGTRLSVL.

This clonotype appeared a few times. The CDR3 coding sequence is TGTGCCAGCAGCTTAGATAGGGTTTGGGGTGAAAAACTGTTTTTT. Translation: CASSLDRVWGEKLFF. The rearrangement joins TRBV7-2 to TRBJ1-4, with D hard to call. The ends were cut back, 1 base at V and 7 bases at J, with 13 bases in the middle. Germline CDR1 reads SGHTA; CDR2 reads FQGNSA. The CDR3 runs to 15 residues. The whole variable domain, remainder taken from reference TRBV7-2 and TRBJ1-4, is GAGVSQSPSNKVTEKGKDVELRCDPISGHTALYWYRQSLGQGLEFLIYFQGNSAPDKSGLPSDRFSAERTGGSVSTLTIQRTQQEDSAVYLCASSLDRVWGEKLFFGSGTQLSVL.

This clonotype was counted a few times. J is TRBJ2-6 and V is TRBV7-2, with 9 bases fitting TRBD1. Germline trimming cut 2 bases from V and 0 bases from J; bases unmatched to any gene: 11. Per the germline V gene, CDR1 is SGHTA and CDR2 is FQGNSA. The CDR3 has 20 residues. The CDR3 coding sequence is TGTGCCAGCAGCTTAATTCGTGGGACAGGGAGGTTCTCTGGGGCCAACGTCCTGACTTTC. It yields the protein CASSLIRGTGRFSGANVLTF.

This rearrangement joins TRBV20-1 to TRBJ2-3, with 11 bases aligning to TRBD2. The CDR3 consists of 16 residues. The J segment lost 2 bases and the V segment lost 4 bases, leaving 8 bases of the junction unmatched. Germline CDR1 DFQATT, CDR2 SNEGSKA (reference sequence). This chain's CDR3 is CSAIPLTSGNTDTQYF. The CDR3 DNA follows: TGCAGTGCTATTCCTTTGACTAGCGGGAACACAGATACGCAGTATTTT.

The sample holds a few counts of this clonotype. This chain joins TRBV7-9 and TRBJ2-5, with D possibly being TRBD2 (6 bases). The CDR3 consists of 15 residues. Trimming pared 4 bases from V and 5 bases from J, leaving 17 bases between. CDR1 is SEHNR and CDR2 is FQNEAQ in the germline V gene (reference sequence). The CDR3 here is CASSSSSTAGETQYF. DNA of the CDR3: TGTGCCAGCAGCTCTAGTTCGACGGCGGGGGAGACCCAGTACTTC.

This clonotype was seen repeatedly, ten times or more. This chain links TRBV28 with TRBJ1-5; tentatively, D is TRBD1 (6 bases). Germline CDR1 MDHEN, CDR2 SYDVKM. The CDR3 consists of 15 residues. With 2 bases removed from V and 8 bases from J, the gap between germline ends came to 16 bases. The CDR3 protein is CASSLIRGPREPQHF. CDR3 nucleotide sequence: TGTGCCAGCAGTTTAATCAGGGGCCCCCGGGAGCCCCAGCATTTT.